This entry describes one T cell receptor beta chain. 60 Vbeta and 13 Jbeta primers were used in PCR. The data were produced by immunoSEQ multiplex PCR, yet TCRdb's version contains in-frame clones alone and is incomplete. This table holds more than 150,000 clones, 82% found once. This entry comes from a study of cytomegalovirus exposure and HLA in healthy donors. The sample comprised PBMCs. The sequence was collected from a man aged 40-49 years in good health and CMV-seronegative.

CDR3 sequence: CASSQLSQQYF. The CDR3, as DNA: TGCGCCAGCAGCCAATTATCACAGCAGTACTTC. V and J are TRBV4-1 and TRBJ2-4, with D unresolved. Trimming pared 2 bases from V and 13 bases from J, leaving 9 bases between. Germline CDR1 MGHRA, CDR2 YSYEKL. The CDR3 is 11 residues long.